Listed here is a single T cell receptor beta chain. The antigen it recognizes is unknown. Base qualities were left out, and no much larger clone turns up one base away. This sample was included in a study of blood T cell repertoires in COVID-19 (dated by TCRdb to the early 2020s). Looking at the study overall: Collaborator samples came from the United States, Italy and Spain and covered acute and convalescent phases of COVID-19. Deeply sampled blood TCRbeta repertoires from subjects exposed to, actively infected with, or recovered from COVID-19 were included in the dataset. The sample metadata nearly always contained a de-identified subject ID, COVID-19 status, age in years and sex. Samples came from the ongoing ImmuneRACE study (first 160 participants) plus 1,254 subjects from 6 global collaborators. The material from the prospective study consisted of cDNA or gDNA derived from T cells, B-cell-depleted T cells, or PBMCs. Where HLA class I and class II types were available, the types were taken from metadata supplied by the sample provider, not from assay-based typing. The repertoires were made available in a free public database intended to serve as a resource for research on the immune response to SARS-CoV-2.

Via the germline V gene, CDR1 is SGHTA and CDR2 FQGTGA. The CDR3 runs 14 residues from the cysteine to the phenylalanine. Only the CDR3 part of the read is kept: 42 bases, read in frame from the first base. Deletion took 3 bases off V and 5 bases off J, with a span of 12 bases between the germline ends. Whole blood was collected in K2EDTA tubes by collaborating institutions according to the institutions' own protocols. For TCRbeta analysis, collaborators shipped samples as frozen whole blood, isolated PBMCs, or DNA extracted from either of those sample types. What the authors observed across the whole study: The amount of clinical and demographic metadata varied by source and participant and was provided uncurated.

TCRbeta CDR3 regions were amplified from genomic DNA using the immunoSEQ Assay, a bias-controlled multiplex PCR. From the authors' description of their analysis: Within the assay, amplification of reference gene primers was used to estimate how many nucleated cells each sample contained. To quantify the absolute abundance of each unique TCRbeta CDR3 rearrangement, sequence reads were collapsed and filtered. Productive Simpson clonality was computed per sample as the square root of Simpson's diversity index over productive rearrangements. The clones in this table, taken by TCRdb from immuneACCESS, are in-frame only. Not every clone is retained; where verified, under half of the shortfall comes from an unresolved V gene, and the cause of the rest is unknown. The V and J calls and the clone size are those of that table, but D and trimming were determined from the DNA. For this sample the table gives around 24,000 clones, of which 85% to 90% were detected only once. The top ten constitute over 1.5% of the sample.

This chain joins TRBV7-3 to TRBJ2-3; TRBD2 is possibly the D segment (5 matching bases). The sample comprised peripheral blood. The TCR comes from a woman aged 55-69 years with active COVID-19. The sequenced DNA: TGTGCCAGCAGCTTTGGCGGGCTGTTAGATACGCAGTATTTT. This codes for CASSFGGLLDTQYF.